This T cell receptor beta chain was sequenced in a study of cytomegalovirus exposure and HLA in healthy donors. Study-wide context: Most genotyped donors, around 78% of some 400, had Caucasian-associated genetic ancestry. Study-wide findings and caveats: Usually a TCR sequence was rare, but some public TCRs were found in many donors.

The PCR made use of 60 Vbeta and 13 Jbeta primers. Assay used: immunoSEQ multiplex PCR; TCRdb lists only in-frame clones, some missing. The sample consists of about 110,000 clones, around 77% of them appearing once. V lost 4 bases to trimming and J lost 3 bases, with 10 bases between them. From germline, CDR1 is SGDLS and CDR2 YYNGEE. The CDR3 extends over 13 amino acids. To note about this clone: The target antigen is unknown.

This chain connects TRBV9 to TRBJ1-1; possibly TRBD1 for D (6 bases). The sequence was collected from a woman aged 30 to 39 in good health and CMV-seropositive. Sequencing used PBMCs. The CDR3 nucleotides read TGTGCCAGCAGCCCAGGGGATCACACTGAAGCTTTCTTT. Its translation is CASSPGDHTEAFF.